Listed below are T cell receptor beta chains from one sample, sequenced in a study of blood T cell repertoires in COVID-19. Method: immunoSEQ multiplex PCR; TCRdb's copy keeps in-frame clones and lacks some. The profile covers approximately 210,000 clones, with around 92% appearing a single time and 0.95% to 1.5% taken by the ten largest. Source material: peripheral blood. The receptors originated from a man aged 25 to 40 with acute or convalescent COVID-19. Both conserved end residues are trimmed from each CDR3. Each record gives: J gene, D gene, clone size, V gene, CDR3 protein. D genes are given only for firm matches. The size field is filled for only some rows; it gives once, few, many or a size class.

J gene: TRBJ2-7
D gene: -
clone size: -
V gene: TRBV7-9
CDR3 protein: ASSALGGRTLSYEQY

J gene: TRBJ2-7
D gene: TRBD2
clone size: -
V gene: TRBV7-8
CDR3 protein: ASSLGTGGKASYEQY

J gene: TRBJ1-1
D gene: TRBD1
clone size: -
V gene: TRBV7-6
CDR3 protein: ASSRTGGTEAF

J gene: TRBJ1-1
D gene: -
clone size: once
V gene: TRBV9
CDR3 protein: ASSSLGGNTEAF

J gene: TRBJ2-5
D gene: TRBD1
clone size: -
V gene: TRBV6-2/TRBV6-3
CDR3 protein: ASSYSGDREETQY

J gene: TRBJ2-4
D gene: TRBD1
clone size: -
V gene: TRBV27
CDR3 protein: ASSSAQGGKNIQY

J gene: TRBJ1-1
D gene: TRBD1
clone size: -
V gene: TRBV5-8
CDR3 protein: ASTRAERGPLRTEAF

J gene: TRBJ2-7
D gene: -
clone size: -
V gene: TRBV7-9
CDR3 protein: ASSLESAGLNEQY

J gene: TRBJ1-6
D gene: TRBD1
clone size: few
V gene: TRBV6-5
CDR3 protein: ASRTTGGYSPLH

J gene: TRBJ2-1
D gene: TRBD2
clone size: -
V gene: TRBV19
CDR3 protein: ASIAGDYNEQF

J gene: TRBJ1-2
D gene: -
clone size: -
V gene: TRBV29-1
CDR3 protein: SVELNYGYT

J gene: TRBJ2-1
D gene: TRBD2
clone size: -
V gene: TRBV19
CDR3 protein: ASSSGSGSYNEQF

J gene: TRBJ1-1
D gene: -
clone size: -
V gene: TRBV28
CDR3 protein: AIATGGTEAF

J gene: TRBJ2-5
D gene: TRBD2
clone size: -
V gene: TRBV3-1/TRBV3-2
CDR3 protein: ASSQELAGDQETQY

J gene: TRBJ1-6
D gene: TRBD1
clone size: -
V gene: TRBV4-2
CDR3 protein: ASSLRQGDNSPLH

J gene: TRBJ1-3
D gene: TRBD1
clone size: once
V gene: TRBV4-1
CDR3 protein: ASSQTPGTASGNTIY

J gene: TRBJ1-5
D gene: -
clone size: -
V gene: TRBV21-1
CDR3 protein: ASSKQRRDSNQPQH

J gene: TRBJ1-6
D gene: -
clone size: once
V gene: TRBV30
CDR3 protein: AWSVPPGWDSPLH

J gene: TRBJ1-1
D gene: -
clone size: -
V gene: TRBV19
CDR3 protein: ASQGQLNTEAF

J gene: TRBJ2-5
D gene: -
clone size: -
V gene: TRBV5-6
CDR3 protein: ASSLAEGDYKETQY

J gene: TRBJ1-2
D gene: -
clone size: -
V gene: TRBV9
CDR3 protein: ASSRTGRNYGYT

J gene: TRBJ1-5
D gene: -
clone size: once
V gene: TRBV6-5
CDR3 protein: ASSYSSGGAQPQH

J gene: TRBJ2-7
D gene: -
clone size: -
V gene: TRBV11-1
CDR3 protein: ASSLGGSYEQY

J gene: TRBJ2-3
D gene: -
clone size: -
V gene: TRBV4-2
CDR3 protein: ASSLQTAGTADTQY

J gene: TRBJ2-7
D gene: TRBD1
clone size: once
V gene: TRBV6-5
CDR3 protein: ASSYDRGLSYEQY

J gene: TRBJ2-7
D gene: TRBD2
clone size: few
V gene: TRBV20-1
CDR3 protein: SASTASGNFYEQY

J gene: TRBJ2-7
D gene: TRBD1
clone size: -
V gene: TRBV27
CDR3 protein: ASSGGQSYEQY

J gene: TRBJ1-5
D gene: -
clone size: -
V gene: TRBV7-2
CDR3 protein: ASSFTTAQPQH

J gene: TRBJ2-7
D gene: TRBD2
clone size: -
V gene: TRBV30
CDR3 protein: ACTSAYSYEQY

J gene: TRBJ2-3
D gene: TRBD1
clone size: -
V gene: TRBV6-5
CDR3 protein: ASTLQGATDTQY

J gene: TRBJ2-3
D gene: -
clone size: -
V gene: TRBV7-7
CDR3 protein: ASSLSSTPTDTQY

J gene: TRBJ2-3
D gene: TRBD2
clone size: -
V gene: TRBV5-5
CDR3 protein: ASSLWGLAGGTDTQY

J gene: TRBJ2-7
D gene: -
clone size: -
V gene: TRBV9
CDR3 protein: ASSVDTGRAREQY